The 10 T cell receptor beta chains given below trace back to one sample, sequenced in a study of shared clonotypes between healthy human individuals. Terminally differentiated effector memory CD45RA+ cells were excluded by CCR7 positive selection of CD45RO-negative cells. Some clones are missing from TCRdb's copy, which holds only in-frame ones; the method was immunoSEQ multiplex PCR. The data hold more than 500,000 clones, with approximately 95% observed a single time. Sequenced input: naive CD8+ T cells sorted from blood. The receptors stem from a woman aged 25 to 39 in good health.

The rearrangement joins TRBV19 to TRBJ1-5; possibly TRBD1 for D (5 bases). Trimming cost V 3 bases and J 4 bases, with 13 bases left between them. The CDR3 runs to 15 residues. The V gene's germline CDR1 is LNHDA and CDR2 SQIVND (reference sequence). CDR3 protein: CASSIEAEGNQPQHF. CDR3 sequence (DNA): TGTGCCAGTAGTATTGAGGCAGAGGGGAATCAGCCCCAGCATTTT.

The genes are TRBV7-8 and TRBJ2-1; 8 bases line up with TRBD1. The CDR3 is made up of 16 amino acids. Trimming at V came to 4 bases and at J to 4 bases, leaving 9 bases not matched to a gene. CDR1 and CDR2 (germline): SGHVS, FQNEAQ. The CDR3 here is CASSSDGQGTYNEQFF. The DNA for the CDR3 is TGTGCCAGCAGCTCCGACGGACAGGGCACATACAATGAGCAGTTCTTC. The full variable domain, with the rest looked up from reference TRBV7-8 and TRBJ2-1, is GAGVSQSPRYKVAKRGQDVALRCDPISGHVSLFWYQQALGQGPEFLTYFQNEAQLDKSGLPSDRFFAERPEGSVSTLKIQRTQQEDSAVYLCASSSDGQGTYNEQFFGPGTRLTVL.

The chain recombines TRBV7-9 with TRBJ1-4; 9 bases are shared with TRBD1. With V trimmed by 5 bases and J by 6 bases, 10 bases remained unmatched. This CDR3 has 16 residues. Germline CDR1 and CDR2: SEHNR and FQNEAQ (reference sequence). CDR3 loop: CASSVWTGARDEKLFF. In nucleotides, the CDR3 is TGTGCCAGCAGCGTATGGACAGGGGCGAGGGATGAAAAACTGTTTTTT.

A note on this clone: The same CDR3 arises from other DNA sequences in this sample as well. The rearrangement uses TRBV27 and TRBJ1-5, with a weak D call TRBD1 (5 bases). Trimming took 3 bases from V and 4 from J, leaving 10 bases between them. Germline V gene sequence: CDR1 MNHEY, CDR2 SMNVEV (reference sequence). The CDR3 has 14 amino acids. The CDR3 DNA follows: TGTGCCAGCAGTTTGGGGGACTCTAATCAGCCCCAGCATTTT. Protein product: CASSLGDSNQPQHF.

This clone was found once. Additional DNA sequences in this sample encode the identical CDR3. V usage is TRBV11-2 and J usage is TRBJ2-2; no firm D call. The CDR3 totals 12 residues. Germline values: CDR1 SGHAT, CDR2 FQNNGV. Trimming took 2 bases from V and 6 from J, leaving 4 bases between them. The CDR3 coding sequence is TGTGCCAGCAGCTTATCCGCCGGGGAGCTGTTTTTT. Its translation is CASSLSAGELFF.

The chain combines TRBV10-2 with TRBJ2-2; D unresolved. Germline V gene sequence: CDR1 WSHSY, CDR2 SAAADI. The CDR3 is 13 residues long. V dropped 3 bases and J dropped 4 bases, with 6 bases sitting between them. CDR3 sequence: CASSEIPTGELFF. DNA of the CDR3: TGCGCCAGCAGTGAAATTCCCACCGGGGAGCTGTTTTTT.

This clone was counted between two and nine times. The rearrangement links TRBV27 to TRBJ2-3, with D maybe TRBD1 (6 bases). Germline V lookup: CDR1 MNHEY, CDR2 SMNVEV (reference sequence). This CDR3 contains 13 residues. V was trimmed by 8 bases and J by 6 bases, leaving 15 bases between them. Written as DNA, the CDR3 is TGTGCCAGCTTGGGGGCCACGGCGGATACGCAGTATTTT. Translating gives CASLGATADTQYF.

This clone has just one count. This chain connects TRBV27 to TRBJ2-5, with D hard to call. The CDR3 covers 12 residues. Germline V CDR1 and CDR2: MNHEY, SMNVEV (reference sequence). V dropped 5 bases and J dropped 4 bases, with 8 bases sitting between them. CDR3 nucleotide sequence: TGTGCCAGCAGTGGGCTAGGAGAGACCCAGTACTTC. Its protein product is CASSGLGETQYF.

The chain recombines TRBV10-3 with TRBJ2-3, with 9 bases matching TRBD2. CDR1 and CDR2 (germline): ENHRY, SYGVKD. CDR3 size: 16 residues. V was pared by 4 bases and J by 6 bases, with 11 bases of the junction left unmatched. The CDR3 sequence: CAISAGREGLEDTQYF. In DNA, the CDR3 is TGTGCCATCAGTGCTGGGCGGGAGGGCCTGGAGGATACGCAGTATTTT.

This clone showed up just once. The genes are TRBV19 and TRBJ2-1, with D hard to call. The CDR3 runs 13 residues. CDR1 and CDR2 (germline): LNHDA, SQIVND (reference sequence). The V and J ends lost 3 bases and 5 bases respectively, with 8 bases between them. CDR3 sequence (DNA): TGTGCCAGTAGTATGAGCAGAAACAATGAGCAGTTCTTC. This encodes CASSMSRNNEQFF.